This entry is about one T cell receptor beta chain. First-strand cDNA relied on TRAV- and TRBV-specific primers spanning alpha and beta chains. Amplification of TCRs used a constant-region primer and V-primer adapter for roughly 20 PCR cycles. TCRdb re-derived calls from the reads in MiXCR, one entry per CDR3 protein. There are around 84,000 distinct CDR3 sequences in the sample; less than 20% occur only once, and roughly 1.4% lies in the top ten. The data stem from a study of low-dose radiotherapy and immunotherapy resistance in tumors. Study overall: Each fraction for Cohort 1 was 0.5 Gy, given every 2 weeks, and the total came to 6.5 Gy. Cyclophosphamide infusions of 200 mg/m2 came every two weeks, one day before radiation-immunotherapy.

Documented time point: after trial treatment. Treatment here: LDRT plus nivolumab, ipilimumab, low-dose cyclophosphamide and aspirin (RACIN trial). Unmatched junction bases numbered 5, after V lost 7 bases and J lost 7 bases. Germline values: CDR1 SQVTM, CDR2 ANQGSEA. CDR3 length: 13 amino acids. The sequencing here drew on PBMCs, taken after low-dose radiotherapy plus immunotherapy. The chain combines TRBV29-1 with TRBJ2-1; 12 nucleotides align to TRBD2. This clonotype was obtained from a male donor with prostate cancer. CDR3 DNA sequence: TGCAGCGCCCGGACTAGCGGGGCAAATGAGCAGTTCTTC. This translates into CSARTSGANEQFF.